These 30 T cell receptor beta chains were sequenced from one sample in a study of blood T cell repertoires in COVID-19. The data were produced by immunoSEQ multiplex PCR, yet TCRdb's version contains in-frame clones alone and is incomplete. The repertoire holds approximately 330,000 clones, with 80% to 90% as singletons. Sequenced: PBMCs or T cells enriched from blood (not recorded which). All receptors come from a woman between 35 and 50 years old with acute COVID-19.

The V gene is TRBV9, the J gene TRBJ2-3; D gene unclear. V shed 2 bases and J shed 5 bases, with 9 bases lying between them. The CDR3 has 13 amino acids. Germline CDR1 reads SGDLS; CDR2 reads YYNGEE. The CDR3 here is CASSVLGLDTQYF. The CDR3 DNA reads TGTGCCAGCAGCGTGCTCGGGTTAGATACGCAGTATTTT.

V gene TRBV27 combines with J gene TRBJ2-2; 9 bases agree with TRBD1. Germline lookup yields CDR1 MNHEY and CDR2 SMNVEV (reference sequence). CDR3 length equals 16 residues. The trim removed 0 bases at V and 6 bases at J, leaving 5 bases unmatched. This CDR3 reads CASSLSPGQGPGELFF. As DNA, the CDR3 is TGTGCCAGCAGTTTATCGCCGGGACAGGGCCCCGGGGAGCTGTTTTTT.

This chain joins TRBV19 and TRBJ2-3; 11 bases fit TRBD1. Looked up from germline, CDR1 is LNHDA and CDR2 is SQIVND (reference sequence). V dropped 10 bases and J dropped 3; count of bases not matched to a gene: 3. The CDR3 is made up of 13 amino acids. The CDR3, as DNA: TGTGCCACTAGGGACAGGGGGACAGATACGCAGTATTTT. Amino acids: CATRDRGTDTQYF.

This chain connects TRBV10-2 to TRBJ2-7; 12 bases match TRBD2. In germline, CDR1 is WSHSY, CDR2 SAAADI. The junction had 5 bases not matched to a gene; V was cut back by 6 bases and J by 5 bases. This CDR3 is built from 14 residues. In DNA form, the CDR3 reads TGCGCCAGCAGCCTAGCGGGGGGGTTTAACGAGCAGTACTTC. Translated: CASSLAGGFNEQYF.

J is TRBJ1-1 and V is TRBV19, with 9 bases aligning to TRBD1. V dropped 5 bases and J dropped 11; count of bases not matched to a gene: 9. Germline V gene lookup returns CDR1 LNHDA and CDR2 SQIVND (reference sequence). The CDR3 covers 13 residues. The CDR3 is CASSSAGTGKAFF. The CDR3 DNA reads TGTGCCAGTAGTTCTGCCGGGACAGGGAAGGCTTTCTTT. Full variable domain (remainder filled in from reference TRBV19 and TRBJ1-1): DGGITQSPKYLFRKEGQNVTLSCEQNLNHDAMYWYRQDPGQGLRLIYYSQIVNDFQKGDIAEGYSVSREKKESFPLTVTSAQKNPTAFYLCASSSAGTGKAFFGQGTRLTVV.

This clone was counted once. The chain links TRBV19 to TRBJ2-5; 12 positions agree with TRBD2. Germline CDR1 reads LNHDA; CDR2 reads SQIVND (reference sequence). This CDR3 is 17 amino acids long. The J segment lost 1 base and the V segment lost 7 bases, leaving 10 bases of the junction unmatched. CDR3: CASTRDLAGGIQETQYF. The DNA for the CDR3 is TGTGCCAGTACTCGGGATCTAGCGGGGGGGATCCAAGAGACCCAGTACTTC. The whole variable domain, filled in from reference TRBV19 and TRBJ2-5, reads DGGITQSPKYLFRKEGQNVTLSCEQNLNHDAMYWYRQDPGQGLRLIYYSQIVNDFQKGDIAEGYSVSREKKESFPLTVTSAQKNPTAFYLCASTRDLAGGIQETQYFGPGTRLLVL.

V gene TRBV4-2 combines with J gene TRBJ2-5; possibly TRBD2 for D (5 bases). The CDR3 is 14 amino acids. Per the germline V gene, CDR1 is LGHNA and CDR2 is YNFKEQ. V lost 1 base and J lost 0, with 6 bases in between. The CDR3 loop is CASSQGRYQETQYF. CDR3 nucleotides: TGTGCCAGCAGCCAAGGGAGGTACCAAGAGACCCAGTACTTC.

The chain carries TRBV18 and TRBJ2-1; 15 bases fit TRBD2. Germline loops: CDR1 KGHSH, CDR2 LQKENI. The length of the CDR3 is 19 residues. V shed 6 bases and J 0 bases; nucleotides not matched to a gene: 9. CDR3 in DNA: TGTGCCAGCTCTGCCCGGACTAGCGGGGGGGCGGCCTCCTACAATGAGCAGTTCTTC. It is translated as CASSARTSGGAASYNEQFF. Variable domain in full (rest from reference TRBV18 and TRBJ2-1): NAGVMQNPRHLVRRRGQEARLRCSPMKGHSHVYWYRQLPEEGLKFMVYLQKENIIDESGMPKERFSAEFPKEGPSILRIQQVVRGDSAAYFCASSARTSGGAASYNEQFFGPGTRLTVL.

This chain connects TRBV28 to TRBJ2-3, with 8 nucleotides matching TRBD1. The CDR3 is 15 amino acids. The V and J ends lost 6 bases and 6 bases, in that order; junction bases with no gene match: 11. From germline, CDR1 is MDHEN and CDR2 SYDVKM. The CDR3 loop reads CASRPGTGLADTQYF. DNA of the CDR3: TGTGCCAGCAGACCCGGGACAGGTCTAGCGGATACGCAGTATTTT.

J is TRBJ1-5 and V is TRBV7-9; 8 bases match TRBD1. The CDR3 totals 14 residues. J was trimmed by 6 bases and V by 4 bases; bases with no gene match: 5. Germline V gene data show CDR1 as SEHNR and CDR2 as FQNEAQ (reference sequence). CDR3 in DNA: TGTGCCAGCAGCTCCGACAGGGGTGGTCAGCCCCAGCATTTT. Its translation is CASSSDRGGQPQHF.

The rearrangement links TRBV9 to TRBJ1-2, with 8 bases that match TRBD1. In germline, CDR1 is SGDLS, CDR2 YYNGEE. Germline trimming cut 0 bases from V and 5 bases from J; bases unmatched to any gene: 6. The CDR3 totals 15 residues. CDR3 region: CASSVVSGQGYGYTF. The CDR3 DNA is TGTGCCAGCAGCGTAGTATCTGGACAGGGATATGGCTACACCTTC.

The chain carries TRBV28 and TRBJ2-3; 7 bases are a match to TRBD1. This CDR3 contains 16 residues. Looked up from germline, CDR1 is MDHEN and CDR2 is SYDVKM. The trim removed 4 bases at V and 1 base at J, leaving 8 bases unmatched. CDR3 amino acids: CASSSLDRWGTDTQYF. The CDR3, as DNA: TGTGCCAGCAGTTCTCTGGACAGGTGGGGCACAGATACGCAGTATTTT.

The rearrangement uses TRBV5-4 and TRBJ2-7; TRBD2 matches at 9 bases. CDR1 and CDR2 from the germline V gene are SGHNT and YYREEE (reference sequence). The CDR3 loop spans 17 amino acids. Trimming took 1 base from V and 4 from J; bases not matched to a gene: 12. The CDR3 loop reads CASSLFLAGSPKYEQYF. CDR3 nucleotide sequence: TGTGCCAGCAGCTTGTTCCTAGCGGGGAGCCCGAAGTACGAGCAGTACTTC. Full variable domain (remainder filled in from reference TRBV5-4 and TRBJ2-7): ETGVTQSPTHLIKTRGQQVTLRCSSQSGHNTVSWYQQALGQGPQFIFQYYREEENGRGNFPPRFSGLQFPNYSSELNVNALELDDSALYLCASSLFLAGSPKYEQYFGPGTRLTVT.

The rearrangement uses TRBV5-4 and TRBJ2-3; 7 nucleotides line up with TRBD2. The CDR3 spans 14 residues. Trimming at V came to 3 bases and at J to 6 bases, leaving 7 bases not matched to a gene. The germline V gene has CDR1 SGHNT and CDR2 YYREEE (reference sequence). This CDR3 reads CASSSRGEGDTQYF. Here the CDR3 DNA reads TGTGCCAGCAGCTCCCGGGGGGAGGGGGATACGCAGTATTTT.

The chain uses TRBV19 and TRBJ2-7; D gene uncertain. This CDR3 has 15 amino acids. Germline assignment: CDR1 LNHDA and CDR2 SQIVND (reference sequence). V was pared by 6 bases and J by 0 bases, with 15 bases between. The DNA of the CDR3 is TGTGCCAGTAGCCCACTGATCGGAGCCTCCTACGAGCAGTACTTC. Translating gives CASSPLIGASYEQYF.

The gene calls are TRBV3-1 (or the pseudogene TRBV3-2) and TRBJ2-3; D is unclear. From germline, CDR1 is LGHDT and CDR2 YNNKEL (reference sequence). Trimming left V 2 bases short and J 5 bases short, with 5 bases between. The CDR3 has 12 residues. The CDR3 spells CASSQSVDTQYF. The CDR3 region has the DNA TGTGCCAGCAGCCAATCCGTAGATACGCAGTATTTT.

The rearrangement joins TRBV2 to TRBJ1-2, with D unclear. Germline V lookup: CDR1 SNHLY, CDR2 FYNNEI. The CDR3 has 12 residues. Trimming removed 8 bases from V and 3 bases from J, with 10 bases in between. This CDR3 reads CASSGNHYGYTF. CDR3 nucleotide sequence: TGTGCCAGCTCAGGAAATCACTATGGCTACACCTTC.

The chain has TRBV6-1 and TRBJ2-7; weak D call: TRBD1 (5 bases). CDR1 and CDR2 (germline): MNHNS, SASEGT. V lost 2 bases, J lost 2 bases, and 13 bases lay in between. The CDR3 extends over 15 amino acids. The DNA of the CDR3 is TGTGCCAGCAGTGAATGGGGCAAAGGGACCTACGAGCAGTACTTC. This translates into CASSEWGKGTYEQYF.

This rearrangement joins TRBV7-5 to TRBJ2-1; the table gives TRBD2 as D, unverified against the DNA. TRBV7-5 corresponds to a pseudogene. The CDR3 extends over 15 amino acids. In DNA, the CDR3 is TGTGCCAGAAGCTCGACTAGCGGGGCAGCCAGTGAGCAGTTCTTC. It specifies CARSSTSGAASEQFF.

The gene calls are TRBV2 and TRBJ2-2, with 8 positions matching TRBD2. Per the germline V gene, CDR1 is SNHLY and CDR2 is FYNNEI. This CDR3 comprises 13 residues. V dropped 1 base and J dropped 10; count of bases not matched to a gene: 2. In DNA form, the CDR3 reads TGTGCCAGCAGTGAAGGTAGCGGGAAGGAGCTGTTTTTT. It codes for CASSEGSGKELFF.

This clone was seen once. The gene calls are TRBV10-3 and TRBJ2-3; 13 bases agree with TRBD2. The trim removed 0 bases at V and 4 bases at J, leaving 7 bases unmatched. The length of the CDR3 is 18 residues. Germline V gives CDR1 ENHRY, CDR2 SYGVKD. This CDR3 reads CAISESRTSGSFSDTQYF. CDR3 coding DNA: TGTGCCATCAGTGAGTCCCGGACTAGCGGGAGTTTCTCAGATACGCAGTATTTT.

CDR3 sequence (DNA): TGTGCCAGCAGCAAAAAAGTAGCGGAGCGTGAGCAGTTCTTC. The encoded protein is CASSKKVAEREQFF. The chain combines TRBV3-1 (or the pseudogene TRBV3-2) with TRBJ2-1; weak D call: TRBD2 (6 bases). Germline V gene sequence: CDR1 LGHDT, CDR2 YNNKEL (reference sequence). V was pared by 5 bases and J by 9 bases, with 17 bases between. The CDR3 length is 14 residues.

This chain connects TRBV28 to TRBJ1-2; unclear D gene. This CDR3 spans 14 amino acids. V was cut by 6 bases and J by 1 base, with 12 bases left in between. The V gene's germline CDR1 is MDHEN and CDR2 SYDVKM. The CDR3 region has the DNA TGTGCCAGCAGCGTGGAGGAGCTTAACTATGGCTACACCTTC. It yields the protein CASSVEELNYGYTF.

V usage is TRBV11-3 and J usage is TRBJ2-5, with D perhaps TRBD1 (5 bases). V was trimmed by 1 base and J by 5 bases, leaving 17 bases between them. The CDR3 length is 16 residues. Germline CDR1 SGHNT, CDR2 YENEEA. The CDR3 loop is CASSLASGAPAETQYF. DNA for the CDR3: TGTGCCAGCAGCTTAGCCTCTGGGGCTCCAGCCGAGACCCAGTACTTC.

This clone came up a few times. The rearrangement joins TRBV27 to TRBJ2-7, with a tentative D call TRBD2 (6 bases). Trimming cost V 6 bases and J 4 bases, with 13 bases left between them. In germline, CDR1 is MNHEY, CDR2 SMNVEV (reference sequence). This CDR3 has 13 amino acids. The CDR3 nucleotides read TGTGCCAGCAGGCCGCGCGGGGAATACGAGCAGTACTTC. Amino acid sequence: CASRPRGEYEQYF.

The gene calls are TRBV28 and TRBJ2-3, with 10 bases matching TRBD2. The CDR3 contains 13 residues. J gave up 14 bases and V 4 bases, and 9 bases lay outside the gene matches. The germline V gene encodes CDR1 MDHEN and CDR2 SYDVKM. The CDR3 reads CASSSPSSGRWYF. As DNA, the CDR3 is TGTGCCAGCAGTTCTCCGTCTAGCGGGAGATGGTATTTT.

The chain carries TRBV6-5 and TRBJ2-5; 8 bases are shared with TRBD1. Per the germline V gene, CDR1 is MNHEY and CDR2 is SVGAGI. The CDR3 has 14 residues. V was pared by 4 bases and J by 6 bases, with 7 bases of the junction left unmatched. As DNA, the CDR3 is TGTGCCAGCAGTTCTTTGCAGGGGGCTAAGACCCAGTACTTC. Its translation is CASSSLQGAKTQYF.

The chain combines TRBV2 with TRBJ2-5; 11 bases agree with TRBD1. CDR3 length: 14 amino acids. Germline loops: CDR1 SNHLY, CDR2 FYNNEI. The J segment lost 5 bases and the V segment lost 5 bases, leaving 4 bases of the junction unmatched. CDR3 amino acids: CASSRTGGSETQYF. Here the CDR3 DNA reads TGTGCCAGCAGTAGGACAGGGGGCTCTGAGACCCAGTACTTC.

The chain links TRBV3-1 (or the pseudogene TRBV3-2) to TRBJ2-7; TRBD2 matches at 10 bases. The junction had 14 bases not matched to a gene; V was cut back by 9 bases and J by 3 bases. This CDR3 region has 16 residues. Germline values: CDR1 LGHDT, CDR2 YNNKEL (reference sequence). The CDR3 DNA sequence: TGTGCCAGAAGTTACCGGCTGCTAGCGGGGGACTACGAGCAGTACTTC. It specifies CARSYRLLAGDYEQYF.

The J gene is TRBJ1-1, the V gene TRBV6-1; TRBD1 might be the D (5 bases). With 2 bases removed from V and 1 base from J, the gap between germline ends came to 14 bases. CDR1 MNHNS and CDR2 SASEGT come from the germline V gene. The CDR3 consists of 16 residues. In DNA form, the CDR3 reads TGTGCCAGCAGTGAATTGTTACAGGTGGAGAACACTGAAGCTTTCTTT. Residues: CASSELLQVENTEAFF.